This T cell receptor (beta chain) is drawn from a study of human T cells and chemical hapten exposure. Background on the study: There were weekly diphenylcyclopropenone doses to the scalp for patients throughout the approximately 25-week study.

The time point is: patch test 1, 2 weeks after DPC sensitization. Noted treatment: therapeutic diphenylcyclopropenone sensitization with weekly scalp DPC. Donors were 18 to 70-year-old alopecia patients suitable for DPC. Authors' data handling: Counting gave a median of roughly 97,000 TCRs per sample, with values ranging from 23,224 to 690,600. Via MiXCR, TCRdb re-called the RACE reads, giving one row per CDR3 protein. TCRdb assigned the V and J calls; the authors' analysis was not used. This table has 300,000 to 350,000 distinct CDR3 sequences, approximately 6.3% appearing once. The CDR3 is 14 amino acids. V gave up 4 bases and J gave up 5 bases, with 14 bases separating them. CDR1 is SNHLY and CDR2 is FYNNEI in the germline V gene.

The receptor was derived from a woman under 30 with alopecia areata. Some clones in this sample may be carry-over from other donors' samples. The sequenced sample was whole blood, obtained in connection with sensitization to the hapten diphenylcyclopropenone (DPC). This chain uses TRBV2 with TRBJ2-5; possible D gene TRBD1, 6 bases. For the CDR3, the DNA is TGTGCCAGCAGTGTTGCAGGGGATCAGGAGACCCAGTACTTC. This translates into CASSVAGDQETQYF.